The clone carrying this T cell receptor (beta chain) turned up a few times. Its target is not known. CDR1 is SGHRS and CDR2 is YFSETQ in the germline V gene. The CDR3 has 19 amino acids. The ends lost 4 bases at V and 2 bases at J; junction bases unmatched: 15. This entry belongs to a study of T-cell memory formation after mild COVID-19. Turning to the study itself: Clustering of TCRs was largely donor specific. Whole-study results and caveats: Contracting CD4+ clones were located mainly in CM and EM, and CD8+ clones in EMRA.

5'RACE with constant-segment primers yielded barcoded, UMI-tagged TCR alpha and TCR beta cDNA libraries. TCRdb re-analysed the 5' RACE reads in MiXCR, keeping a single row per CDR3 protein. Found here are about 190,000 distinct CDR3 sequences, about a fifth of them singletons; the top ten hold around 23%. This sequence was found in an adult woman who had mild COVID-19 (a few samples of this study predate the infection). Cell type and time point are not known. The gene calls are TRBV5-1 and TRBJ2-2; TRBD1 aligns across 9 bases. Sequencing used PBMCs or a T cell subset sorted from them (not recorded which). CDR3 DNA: TGCGCCAGCAGCCGCCGTTGGACAGGGGTTCCCCTTAACACCGGGGAGCTGTTTTTT. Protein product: CASSRRWTGVPLNTGELFF.